This T cell receptor beta chain emerged from a study of blood T cell repertoires in COVID-19. V was pared by 3 bases and J by 0 bases, with 10 bases between. Per the germline V gene, CDR1 is LNHDA and CDR2 is SQIVND (reference sequence). This CDR3 is 15 amino acids long. The protocol was immunoSEQ multiplex PCR, while the TCRdb copy is restricted to in-frame clones and leaves out a portion. The sample includes about 110,000 clones, 75% to 80% seen only once; the top ten take 16%. The V call is TRBV19, the J call TRBJ2-3, with a tentative D call TRBD2 (7 bases). Sequencing was performed on peripheral blood. This clonotype was sampled from an elderly woman with active or convalescent COVID-19. This CDR3 reads CASSMRGGSTDTQYF. CDR3 DNA sequence: TGTGCCAGTAGTATGCGCGGGGGCAGCACAGATACGCAGTATTTT.